The next 7 T cell receptor beta chains were all read from a single sample in a study of cytomegalovirus exposure and HLA in healthy donors. The method was immunoSEQ multiplex PCR; TCRdb's version includes in-frame clones alone and lacks a portion of them. The table lists under 200,000 clones, over 85% of them singletons. The source material was PBMCs. The receptors stem from a young woman in good health and CMV-seropositive.

V is TRBV2 and J is TRBJ1-1; 8 bases map to TRBD1. The CDR3 consists of 15 residues. Germline V gives CDR1 SNHLY, CDR2 FYNNEI. Trimming cost V 3 bases and J 5 bases; bases outside gene matches: 8. CDR3 amino acids: CASSEEQGARTEAFF. The DNA for the CDR3 is TGTGCCAGCAGTGAGGAGCAGGGGGCGAGGACTGAAGCTTTCTTT.

V usage is TRBV5-6 and J usage is TRBJ2-5; D uncertain. The CDR3 totals 13 residues. V lost 6 bases, J lost 1 base, and 10 bases lay in between. Per germline, CDR1 SGHDT and CDR2 YYEEEE. CDR3 region: CASMSGPQETQYF. In DNA form, the CDR3 reads TGTGCCAGCATGTCAGGCCCCCAAGAGACCCAGTACTTC. Variable domain in full (rest from reference TRBV5-6 and TRBJ2-5): DAGVTQSPTHLIKTRGQQVTLRCSPKSGHDTVSWYQQALGQGPQFIFQYYEEEERQRGNFPDRFSGHQFPNYSSELNVNALLLGDSALYLCASMSGPQETQYFGPGTRLLVL.

This clone has only one observation. The chain employs TRBV18 and TRBJ1-1, with D possibly TRBD1 on 6 matching bases. There are 11 residues in the CDR3. Germline lookup yields CDR1 KGHSH and CDR2 LQKENI. V was pared by 10 bases and J by 8 bases, with 14 bases between. DNA for the CDR3: TGTGCCACAAACGACGGGACAGAAGCTTTCTTT. It encodes CATNDGTEAFF.

The rearrangement links TRBV10-3 to TRBJ2-5; 9 nucleotides line up with TRBD1. This CDR3 is 14 amino acids long. CDR1 is ENHRY and CDR2 is SYGVKD in the germline V gene. The J segment lost 6 bases and the V segment lost 6 bases, leaving 8 bases of the junction unmatched. As DNA, the CDR3 is TGTGCCATCAGGCCGGGACAGGGAAGGCAGACCCAGTACTTC. Its translation: CAIRPGQGRQTQYF.

The V call is TRBV7-2, the J call TRBJ2-7; 7 nucleotides align to TRBD1. Trimming at V came to 5 bases and at J to 0 bases, leaving 4 bases not matched to a gene. The germline V gene encodes CDR1 SGHTA and CDR2 FQGNSA. CDR3 size: 14 residues. This chain's CDR3 is CASSRDRSSYEQYF. CDR3 coding DNA: TGTGCCAGCAGCCGGGACAGAAGCTCCTACGAGCAGTACTTC.

The chain employs TRBV4-2 and TRBJ2-5, with D perhaps matching TRBD1 (6 bases). CDR1 and CDR2 (germline): LGHNA, YNFKEQ. This CDR3 contains 14 residues. Trimming took off 5 bases at V and 2 bases at J, with 12 bases between the two ends. As DNA, the CDR3 is TGTGCCAGCAGCAGCCGGGACAAACAAGAGACCCAGTACTTC. As protein: CASSSRDKQETQYF.

The chain has TRBV11-3 and TRBJ2-2, with D possibly being TRBD1 (7 bases). This CDR3 contains 18 residues. Germline-derived CDR1 and CDR2 are SGHNT and YENEEA. V shed 7 bases and J shed 5 bases, with 26 bases lying between them. The CDR3 protein is CASNKPPGTETRTGELFF. CDR3 sequence (DNA): TGTGCCAGCAACAAACCCCCCGGGACAGAGACTAGAACCGGGGAGCTGTTTTTT.